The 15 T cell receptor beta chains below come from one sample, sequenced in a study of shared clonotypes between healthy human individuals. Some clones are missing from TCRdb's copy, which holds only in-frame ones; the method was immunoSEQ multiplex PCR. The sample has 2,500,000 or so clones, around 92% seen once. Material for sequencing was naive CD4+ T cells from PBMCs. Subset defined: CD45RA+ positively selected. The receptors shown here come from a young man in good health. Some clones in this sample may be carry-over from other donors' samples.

Here the CDR3 reads CASSLAFSTAPFQETQYF. Written as DNA, the CDR3 is TGTGCCAGCAGCTTAGCGTTTTCGACAGCACCCTTCCAAGAGACCCAGTACTTC. This rearrangement joins TRBV7-2 to TRBJ2-5, with a possible D match to TRBD1 (5 bases). Germline V CDR1 and CDR2: SGHTA, FQGNSA. CDR3 length: 18 amino acids. The V end lost 0 bases, the J end lost 1 base, and 18 bases lay between the germline ends.

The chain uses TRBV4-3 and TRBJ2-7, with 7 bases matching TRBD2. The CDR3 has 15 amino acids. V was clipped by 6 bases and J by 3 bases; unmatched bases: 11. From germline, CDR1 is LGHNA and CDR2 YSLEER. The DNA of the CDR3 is TGCGCCAGCAGATTACGGGCTAGCGGCTTCTACGAGCAGTACTTC. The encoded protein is CASRLRASGFYEQYF.

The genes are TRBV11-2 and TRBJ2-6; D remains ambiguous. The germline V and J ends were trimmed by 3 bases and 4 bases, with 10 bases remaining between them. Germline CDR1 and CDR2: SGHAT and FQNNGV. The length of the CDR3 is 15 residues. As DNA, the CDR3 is TGTGCCAGCAGCTTGAGTGTGGCCGGGGCCAACGTCCTGACTTTC. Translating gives CASSLSVAGANVLTF.

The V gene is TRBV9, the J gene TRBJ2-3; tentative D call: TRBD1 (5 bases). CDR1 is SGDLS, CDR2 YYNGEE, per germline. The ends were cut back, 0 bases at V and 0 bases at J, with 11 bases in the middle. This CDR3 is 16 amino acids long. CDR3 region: CASSVDGRVSTDTQYF. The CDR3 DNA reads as TGTGCCAGCAGCGTAGACGGCAGGGTGAGCACAGATACGCAGTATTTT.

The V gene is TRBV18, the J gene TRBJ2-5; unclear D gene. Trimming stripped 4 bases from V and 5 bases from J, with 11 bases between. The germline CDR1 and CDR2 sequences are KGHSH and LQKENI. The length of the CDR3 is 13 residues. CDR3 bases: TGTGCCAGCTCACTTGGGGTACTGGAGACCCAGTACTTC. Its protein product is CASSLGVLETQYF.

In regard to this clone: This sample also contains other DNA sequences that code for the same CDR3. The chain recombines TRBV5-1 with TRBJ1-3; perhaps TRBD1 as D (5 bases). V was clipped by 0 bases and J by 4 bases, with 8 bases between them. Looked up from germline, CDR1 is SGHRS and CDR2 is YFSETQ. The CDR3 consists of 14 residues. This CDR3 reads CASSLGGSGNTIYF. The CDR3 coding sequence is TGCGCCAGCAGCTTGGGGGGGTCAGGAAACACCATATATTTT.

The CDR3 is CASSHRPDRVQEGYTF. CDR3 bases: TGTGCCAGCAGTCACCGCCCCGACAGGGTGCAGGAAGGCTACACCTTC. This rearrangement joins TRBV6-6 to TRBJ1-2; 7 bases agree with TRBD1. The CDR3 is made up of 16 amino acids. Per the germline V gene, CDR1 is MNHNY and CDR2 is SVGAGI (reference sequence). V was pared by 5 bases and J by 8 bases, with 17 bases of the junction left unmatched.

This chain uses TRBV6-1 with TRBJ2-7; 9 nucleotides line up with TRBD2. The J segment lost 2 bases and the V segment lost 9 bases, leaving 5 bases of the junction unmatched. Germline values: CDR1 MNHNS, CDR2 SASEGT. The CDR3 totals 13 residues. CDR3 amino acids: CASEREAPYEQYF. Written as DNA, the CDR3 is TGTGCCAGTGAGCGGGAGGCACCCTACGAGCAGTACTTC.

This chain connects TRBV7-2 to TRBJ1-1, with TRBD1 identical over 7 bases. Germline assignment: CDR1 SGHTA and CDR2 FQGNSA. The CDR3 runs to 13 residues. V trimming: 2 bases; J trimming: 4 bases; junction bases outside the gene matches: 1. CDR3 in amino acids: CASSLRGRTEAFF. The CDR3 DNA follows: TGTGCCAGCAGCTTAAGGGGGCGCACTGAAGCTTTCTTT.

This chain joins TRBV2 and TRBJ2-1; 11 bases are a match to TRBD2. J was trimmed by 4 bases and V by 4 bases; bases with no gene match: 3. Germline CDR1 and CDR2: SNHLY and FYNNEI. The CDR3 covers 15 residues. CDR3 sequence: CASSVAGGVYNEQFF. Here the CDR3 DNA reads TGTGCCAGCAGTGTAGCGGGAGGGGTTTACAATGAGCAGTTCTTC.

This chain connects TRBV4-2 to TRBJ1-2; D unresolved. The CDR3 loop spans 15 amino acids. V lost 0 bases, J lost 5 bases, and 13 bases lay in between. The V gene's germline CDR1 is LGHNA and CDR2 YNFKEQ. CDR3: CASSQDLDPTYGYTF. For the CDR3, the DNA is TGTGCCAGCAGCCAAGATTTGGACCCGACTTATGGCTACACCTTC.

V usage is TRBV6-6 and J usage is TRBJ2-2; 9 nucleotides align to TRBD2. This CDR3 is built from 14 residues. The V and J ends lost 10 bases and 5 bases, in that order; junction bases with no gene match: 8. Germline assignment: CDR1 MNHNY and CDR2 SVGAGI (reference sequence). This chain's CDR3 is CATELAGNTGELFF. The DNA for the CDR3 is TGTGCCACCGAGCTAGCGGGAAATACCGGGGAGCTGTTTTTT.

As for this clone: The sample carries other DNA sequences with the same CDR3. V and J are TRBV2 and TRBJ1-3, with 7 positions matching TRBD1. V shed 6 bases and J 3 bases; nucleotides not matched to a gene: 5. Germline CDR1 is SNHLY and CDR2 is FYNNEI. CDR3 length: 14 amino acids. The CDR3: CASSATGSGNTIYF. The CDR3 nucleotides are TGTGCCAGCAGCGCGACAGGGAGTGGAAACACCATATATTTT.

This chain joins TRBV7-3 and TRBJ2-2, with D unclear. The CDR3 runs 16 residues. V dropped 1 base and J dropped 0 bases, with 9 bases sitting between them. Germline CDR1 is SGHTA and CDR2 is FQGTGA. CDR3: CASSLMAITNTGELFF. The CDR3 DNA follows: TGTGCCAGCAGCTTAATGGCCATAACGAACACCGGGGAGCTGTTTTTT.

Here the CDR3 DNA reads TGCGCCAGCAGCTTGGGTTATCAGGGAGCCACAGATACGCAGTATTTT. This sequence encodes CASSLGYQGATDTQYF. The chain recombines TRBV5-1 with TRBJ2-3, with D tentatively TRBD1 or TRBD2 (5 bases each). Looked up from germline, CDR1 is SGHRS and CDR2 is YFSETQ. The V and J ends lost 0 bases and 2 bases respectively, with 13 bases between them. This CDR3 comprises 16 residues.